This T cell receptor beta chain comes out of a study of blood T cell repertoires in COVID-19. Study-level information: Acute and convalescent COVID-19 samples came from the United States, Italy and Spain. PBMCs, B-cell-depleted T cells, or T cells were the source of the cDNA or gDNA that made up the material.

Trimming at V came to 5 bases and at J to 6 bases, leaving 6 bases not matched to a gene. The CDR3 length is 14 residues. The germline V gene has CDR1 SGHVS and CDR2 FQNEAQ. Authors' data handling: Nucleated cell number was recorded as an estimate derived from reference gene primer amplification. Sequencing was performed with immunoSEQ multiplex PCR; in TCRdb, only in-frame clones are kept and a portion is missing. D and trimming were read from the DNA, whereas the V and J calls and clone size are those reported in that table. The table has roughly 18,000 clones, roughly 91% seen once. The TCR was taken from a human donor in a cohort sampled during active COVID-19. Sequenced: peripheral blood. The chain combines TRBV7-8 with TRBJ2-7; 11 bases agree with TRBD2. The CDR3 DNA reads TGTGCCAGCAGCCCACTAGCGGGGGTTTTCGAGCAGTACTTC. Its translation: CASSPLAGVFEQYF.